The sequence of this T cell receptor (beta chain) was determined in a study of post-analysis software for immune sequencing data. To note about this clonotype: Its specificity is unknown.

The CDR3 loop spans 15 amino acids. The germline CDR1 and CDR2 sequences are MNHEY and SVGEGT. The V end lost 2 bases, the J end lost 0 bases, and 11 bases lay between the germline ends. Study-level results: Among several TRBV segments more frequent in patients than controls were TRBV5-6, TRBV5-1 and TRBV20-1. By F measure, strong co-clustering occurred among samples prepared in the same batch.

Libraries were made from TCR beta cDNA, and they carried unique molecular identifiers. TCRdb ran MiXCR on the PCR reads and lists one entry per CDR3 protein. The sample records some 260,000 distinct CDR3 sequences, 36% being singletons. Material for sequencing was blood. The receptor comes from a girl aged 10 to 17 with multiple sclerosis. The rearrangement links TRBV6-2 or TRBV6-3 to TRBJ2-7; D uncertain. The CDR3 is CASSYGWRDSYEQYF. The CDR3 nucleotides read TGTGCCAGCAGTTACGGTTGGCGAGACTCCTACGAGCAGTACTTC.